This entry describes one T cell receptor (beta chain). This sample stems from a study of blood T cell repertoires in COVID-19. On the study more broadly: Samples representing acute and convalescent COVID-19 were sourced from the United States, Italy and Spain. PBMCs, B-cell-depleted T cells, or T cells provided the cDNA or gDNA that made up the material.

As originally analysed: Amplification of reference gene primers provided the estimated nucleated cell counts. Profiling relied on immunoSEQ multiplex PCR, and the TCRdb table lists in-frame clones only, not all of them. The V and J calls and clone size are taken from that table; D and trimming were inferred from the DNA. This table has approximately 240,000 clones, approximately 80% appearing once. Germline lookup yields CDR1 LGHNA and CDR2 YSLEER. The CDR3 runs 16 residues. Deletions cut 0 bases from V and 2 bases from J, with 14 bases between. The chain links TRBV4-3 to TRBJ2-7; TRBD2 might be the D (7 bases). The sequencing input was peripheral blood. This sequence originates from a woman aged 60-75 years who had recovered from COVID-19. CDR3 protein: CASSQDAGGTTYEQYF. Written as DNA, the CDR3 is TGCGCCAGCAGCCAAGATGCCGGGGGGACAACCTACGAGCAGTACTTC.